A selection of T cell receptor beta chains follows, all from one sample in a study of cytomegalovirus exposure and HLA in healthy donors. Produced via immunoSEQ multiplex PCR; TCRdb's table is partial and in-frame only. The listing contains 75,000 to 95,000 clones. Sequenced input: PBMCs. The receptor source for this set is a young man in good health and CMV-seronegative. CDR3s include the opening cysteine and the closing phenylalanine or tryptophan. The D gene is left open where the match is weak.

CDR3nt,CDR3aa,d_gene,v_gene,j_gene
TGCGCCAGCAGCTGGACAGGGGGGAATGGAGATACGCAGTATTTT,CASSWTGGNGDTQYF,TRBD1,TRBV5-1,TRBJ2-3
TGTGCCAGCAGTTACCGACAGGGTGGGGAGACCCAGTACTTC,CASSYRQGGETQYF,TRBD1,TRBV6-6,TRBJ2-5
TGTGCCAGCAGCTTATTAGTTGCGGGAACTAGCACAGATACGCAGTATTTT,CASSLLVAGTSTDTQYF,.,TRBV13,TRBJ2-3
TGTGCCAGCAGCTTATTAGGTTTAATCCAGGCCAACTATGGCTACACCTTC,CASSLLGLIQANYGYTF,.,TRBV7-8,TRBJ1-2
TGTGCCAGCAGTCCGGACAGGGGGCTACTCTACGAGCAGTACTTC,CASSPDRGLLYEQYF,TRBD1,TRBV6-5,TRBJ2-7
TGTGCCAGCGCCCCAGTGAACACCGGGGAGCTGTTTTTT,CASAPVNTGELFF,.,TRBV14,TRBJ2-2
TGCGCCAGCAGCAGACGACAGGGGGCTACGAGCGCCTACGAGCAGTACTTC,CASSRRQGATSAYEQYF,TRBD1,TRBV4-3,TRBJ2-7
TGTGCCAGCTCACCGGCGCTAGCGGGGCAAGAGACCCAGTACTTC,CASSPALAGQETQYF,TRBD2,TRBV18,TRBJ2-5
TGTGCCAGCAGCTTAGCGGGTGCCGGGAAAGCTTTCTTT,CASSLAGAGKAFF,.,TRBV7-2,TRBJ1-1
TGTGCCAGCAGTTTATCTATTATCCGTGGGCATCCTTCTGGGGCCAACGTCCTGACTTTC,CASSLSIIRGHPSGANVLTF,.,TRBV28,TRBJ2-6
TGTGCCAGCAGTGAAGGGAGATTCTCTGGTGGTGAGCAGTTCTTC,CASSEGRFSGGEQFF,.,TRBV25-1,TRBJ2-1
TGTGCCAGCAGCGCAAGGGACAGCTCCTACGAGCAGTACTTC,CASSARDSSYEQYF,TRBD1,TRBV9,TRBJ2-7
TGTGCCAGCAGCTTCGGGAGTCAGAACTATGGCTACACCTTC,CASSFGSQNYGYTF,.,TRBV7-9,TRBJ1-2
TGCAGCGTCTATGACTACGAGCAGTACTTC,CSVYDYEQYF,.,TRBV29-1,TRBJ2-7
TGTGCCAGCAGCCCGGGACAGGGTTATGGCTACACCTTC,CASSPGQGYGYTF,TRBD1,TRBV7-3,TRBJ1-2
TGTGCCAGCAGCGGTTGGACAGCTCGTTGGACGAACACTGAAGCTTTCTTT,CASSGWTARWTNTEAFF,.,TRBV5-5,TRBJ1-1
TGCGCCAGCAGCTTGGGAGTAGCGGGGGGCGTACAAGAGACCCAGTACTTC,CASSLGVAGGVQETQYF,TRBD2,TRBV5-1,TRBJ2-5
TGTGCCAGCGGACTAGCGGGAGGTCAAGAGACCCAGTACTTC,CASGLAGGQETQYF,TRBD2,TRBV27,TRBJ2-5
TGTGCCAGCAGTGAGTACCCCCGGGACAGGGGGCCCTACGAGCAGTACTTC,CASSEYPRDRGPYEQYF,TRBD1,TRBV25-1,TRBJ2-7
TGTGCCAGCAGCTCAGGGGGTGAACTCTACGAGCAGTACTTC,CASSSGGELYEQYF,TRBD1,TRBV9,TRBJ2-7
TGTGCCAGCAGTGGAGGCAAGAGCTATAGCAATCAGCCCCAGCATTTT,CASSGGKSYSNQPQHF,.,TRBV2,TRBJ1-5
TGTGCCAGCTCACCCTCACAGACACAGGGGAGCGGCTACACCTTC,CASSPSQTQGSGYTF,TRBD1,TRBV18,TRBJ1-2
TGCGCCAGCAGCCCTGTCTTGGGGAGTTCCTACAATGAGCAGTTCTTC,CASSPVLGSSYNEQFF,.,TRBV5-1,TRBJ2-1
TGTGCCAGCAGCTGGAGCCATGAGCAGTTCTTC,CASSWSHEQFF,.,TRBV5-4,TRBJ2-1
TGTGCCACCAGAGAAAGGTTGCAGGGAAAAGACCAGCCCCAGCATTTT,CATRERLQGKDQPQHF,.,TRBV15,TRBJ1-5
TGTGCCAGCAGCGCAACAGGGGGAGTATCTGGAAACACCATATATTTT,CASSATGGVSGNTIYF,TRBD1,TRBV9,TRBJ1-3
TGTGCCAGCAGCGTAGGCAGCGTCAACACAGATACGCAGTATTTT,CASSVGSVNTDTQYF,.,TRBV9,TRBJ2-3
TGCGCCAGCAGCTTGGACAAACACTCCTACGAGCAGTACTTC,CASSLDKHSYEQYF,.,TRBV5-1,TRBJ2-7
TGCGCCAGCAGCTTGGGGAGTGGTGAAAAACTGTTTTTT,CASSLGSGEKLFF,.,TRBV5-1,TRBJ1-4
TGTGCCAGCAGTTTACTAGCGGATACGCAGTATTTT,CASSLLADTQYF,.,TRBV28,TRBJ2-3
TGTGCCAGCAGTGAAACAGGGGACACCGGGGAGCTGTTTTTT,CASSETGDTGELFF,TRBD1,TRBV6-4,TRBJ2-2
TGTGCCAGCAGCTTGGTTTCTAGCACAGATACGCAGTATTTT,CASSLVSSTDTQYF,.,TRBV5-4,TRBJ2-3
TGCAGCGTTGAATTGGACAAGGAATGGAGAGGCACTGAAGCTTTCTTT,CSVELDKEWRGTEAFF,.,TRBV29-1,TRBJ1-1
TGCGCCAGCAGTCTTTCGGGACAGGGGGATGGCTACACCTTC,CASSLSGQGDGYTF,TRBD1,TRBV10-2,TRBJ1-2